The rows below give T cell receptor beta chains drawn from one sample of a study of blood T cell repertoires in COVID-19. Some clones are missing from TCRdb's copy, which holds only in-frame ones; the method was immunoSEQ multiplex PCR. This table holds approximately 190,000 clones, approximately 80% found once. Sequenced: peripheral blood. These receptors all come from a human donor in a cohort sampled during active COVID-19. Both conserved end residues are part of each CDR3. A D gene is named only where the DNA matches it firmly. Expanded clones are given a class, and other clones once, few, many or no size at all.

J,V,length,size,D,DNA,CDR3
TRBJ1-1,TRBV25-1,14,-,TRBD1,TGTGCCAGCAGGATGGGGGGACAGGGGTCTGAAGCTTTCTTT,CASRMGGQGSEAFF
TRBJ2-2,TRBV28,13,-,-,TGTGCCAGCAGACTCAGGGGACCCGGGGAGCTGTTTTTT,CASRLRGPGELFF
TRBJ2-6,TRBV27,14,-,-,TGTGCCAGCAGTCCAGTATTTGGGGCCAACGTCCTGACTTTC,CASSPVFGANVLTF
TRBJ1-6,TRBV18,16,-,-,TGTGCCAGCTCACCAAGCGGACAGAATTCCGGCTCACCCCTCCACTTT,CASSPSGQNSGSPLHF
TRBJ2-3,TRBV28,18,-,TRBD2,TGTGCCAGCAGTTCTCTCAAGGCTGGGGGGGTGAGCACAGATACGCAGTATTTT,CASSSLKAGGVSTDTQYF
TRBJ2-1,TRBV29-1,15,-,TRBD2,TGCAGCGTTAGAGAGGGACTAGCGGTCTACAATGAGCAGTTCTTC,CSVREGLAVYNEQFF
TRBJ1-2,TRBV5-4,17,-,TRBD1,TGTGCCAGCAGCCCGGGGACAGGGGAGGGACAGTGGTATGGCTACACCTTC,CASSPGTGEGQWYGYTF
TRBJ1-1,TRBV11-2,13,once,-,TGTGCCAGCAGCTCCCACTTGAACACTGAAGCTTTCTTT,CASSSHLNTEAFF
TRBJ1-1,TRBV28,14,-,-,TGTGCCAGCAGTTTCCCCGGGAGGAACACTGAAGCTTTCTTT,CASSFPGRNTEAFF
TRBJ1-6,TRBV27,13,-,TRBD1,TGTGCCAGTCGAGGGACAGGCGCTTCACCCCTCCACTTT,CASRGTGASPLHF
TRBJ2-3,TRBV10-2,13,-,-,TGCGCCAGCAGACTAGACAGCACAGATACGCAGTATTTT,CASRLDSTDTQYF
TRBJ2-5,TRBV5-4,14,once,TRBD2,TGTGCCAGCAGCTTGGAAGCGGGGACAGAGACCCAGTACTTC,CASSLEAGTETQYF
TRBJ2-2,TRBV24-1,14,few,-,TGTGCCACCAGTGTGCAGGGGGGCACCGGGGAGCTGTTTTTT,CATSVQGGTGELFF
TRBJ2-7,TRBV7-9,14,-,TRBD1,TGTGCCAGCAGCTTTTCTCAGGGGGCAAGCGAGCAGTACTTC,CASSFSQGASEQYF
TRBJ2-2,TRBV9,15,-,-,TGTGCCAGCAGCGTCGACAGCCCGAACACCGGGGAGCTGTTTTTT,CASSVDSPNTGELFF
TRBJ2-7,TRBV5-1,14,-,TRBD2,TGCGCCAGCAGCTTAGGACTAGGTACCTACGAGCAGTACTTC,CASSLGLGTYEQYF
TRBJ2-3,TRBV24-1,15,-,TRBD1,TGTGCCACCAGCACAACAGGGGGTTTCACAGATACGCAGTATTTT,CATSTTGGFTDTQYF
TRBJ1-5,TRBV19,15,-,TRBD1,TGTGCCAGTAGTTGGACAGGGGAAGGCAATCAGCCCCAGCATTTT,CASSWTGEGNQPQHF
TRBJ2-1,TRBV10-3,13,-,-,TGTGCCATCAGGGGCCGGTCGAACAATGAGCAGTTCTTC,CAIRGRSNNEQFF
TRBJ2-2,TRBV3-1/TRBV3-2,16,once,-,TGTGCCAGCAGCCGCGCAAAGAGGGGGAAAGCCGGGGAGCTGTTTTTT,CASSRAKRGKAGELFF
TRBJ2-5,TRBV4-2,15,once,TRBD2,TGTGCCAGCAGCCAGTTACGGGGGGACCAAGAGACCCAGTACTTC,CASSQLRGDQETQYF
TRBJ1-4,TRBV5-1,15,-,-,TGCGCCAGCAGGGAGGCGGCTACAACTAATGAAAAACTGTTTTTT,CASREAATTNEKLFF
TRBJ1-1,TRBV7-9,15,-,-,TGTGCCAGCAGCTCACAGGCTACTATGAACACTGAAGCTTTCTTT,CASSSQATMNTEAFF
TRBJ2-1,TRBV28,15,-,-,TGTGCCAGCAGTTTAAGTGGACAGCCCTACAATGAGCAGTTCTTC,CASSLSGQPYNEQFF
TRBJ1-2,TRBV4-1,12,-,-,TGCGCCAGCAGCCCAGACTCCTATGGCTACACCTTC,CASSPDSYGYTF
TRBJ1-1,TRBV19,13,-,-,TGTGCCAGTAGTATAGTAGGGAGCACTGAAGCTTTCTTT,CASSIVGSTEAFF